The 23 T cell receptor beta chains given below trace back to one sample, sequenced in a study of blood T cell repertoires in COVID-19. Sequenced by immunoSEQ multiplex PCR; TCRdb stores in-frame clones only, minus some. The sample holds roughly 250,000 clones, about 89% seen once. The specimen sequenced was peripheral blood. Receptors originate from a man aged 25 to 40 with acute or convalescent COVID-19.

The chain is built from TRBV11-2 and TRBJ2-7; the D gene is possibly TRBD1 (6 bases). V shed 3 bases and J shed 5 bases, with 11 bases lying between them. The CDR3 is made up of 13 amino acids. Looked up from germline, CDR1 is SGHAT and CDR2 is FQNNGV. CDR3 amino acids: CASSFGDTNEQYF. DNA for the CDR3: TGTGCCAGCAGCTTCGGGGACACTAACGAGCAGTACTTC.

V is TRBV5-1 and J is TRBJ2-1, with TRBD2 identical over 9 bases. The CDR3 is 15 residues long. J lost 1 base, V lost 4 bases, and 3 bases had no gene match. Germline V gene sequence: CDR1 SGHRS, CDR2 YFSETQ. CDR3 sequence: CASSGLAGSYNEQFF. The CDR3 nucleotides are TGCGCCAGCAGCGGCCTAGCGGGATCCTACAATGAGCAGTTCTTC.

V usage is TRBV28 and J usage is TRBJ2-1, with 7 bases aligning to TRBD1. CDR1 and CDR2 from the germline V gene are MDHEN and SYDVKM. This CDR3 is built from 16 residues. V shed 1 base, J shed 6 bases, and the junction held 9 bases outside the gene matches. In DNA form, the CDR3 reads TGTGCCAGCAGTTTATCCCCGCCAGGGGGTTCCAATGAGCAGTTCTTC. This sequence encodes CASSLSPPGGSNEQFF.

The rearrangement links TRBV28 to TRBJ2-3; D possibly corresponds to TRBD2 (6 bases). The CDR3 sequence is 13 residues long. The germline CDR1 and CDR2 sequences are MDHEN and SYDVKM. V lost 6 bases, J lost 8 bases, and 15 bases lay in between. CDR3 coding DNA: TGTGCCAGCAGCAACCCCGGGACTGCTACGCAGTATTTT. This sequence encodes CASSNPGTATQYF.

The chain recombines TRBV19 with TRBJ1-5; no clear D gene. CDR3 length equals 12 residues. CDR1 is LNHDA and CDR2 is SQIVND in the germline V gene (reference sequence). The V gene lost 2 bases and the J gene lost 7 bases, with 6 bases spanning the gap. Here the CDR3 DNA reads TGTGCCAGTAGTATACGCGAGCAGCCCCAGCATTTT. Translating gives CASSIREQPQHF.

The genes are TRBV7-9 and TRBJ2-2, with D maybe TRBD1 (5 bases). CDR1 is SEHNR, CDR2 FQNEAQ, per germline (reference sequence). Trimming stripped 6 bases from V and 0 bases from J, with 14 bases between. The CDR3 is 16 amino acids. DNA of the CDR3: TGTGCCAGCAGAGGACCAGGGCCCGCGAACACCGGGGAGCTGTTTTTT. It specifies CASRGPGPANTGELFF.

The V gene is TRBV7-8, the J gene TRBJ2-5; D uncertain. The CDR3 extends over 15 amino acids. The germline V gene has CDR1 SGHVS and CDR2 FQNEAQ. The ends were cut back, 1 base at V and 5 bases at J, with 14 bases in the middle. The CDR3 here is CASSLVRVLRETQYF. For the CDR3, the DNA is TGTGCCAGCAGCTTAGTCCGGGTTCTCCGGGAGACCCAGTACTTC.

This clone was counted between two and nine times. This chain uses TRBV19 with TRBJ2-1; D remains unclear. CDR1 and CDR2 (germline): LNHDA, SQIVND (reference sequence). The CDR3 covers 13 residues. Trimming removed 4 bases at V and 6 bases at J, with 10 bases between. The CDR3 DNA reads TGTGCCAGTAGTACCTGGGCCTTCAATGAGCAGTTCTTC. Encoded protein: CASSTWAFNEQFF.

The chain has TRBV5-1 and TRBJ2-3; a possible D gene is TRBD1 (6 bases). Trimming removed 4 bases from V and 6 bases from J, with 15 bases in between. Germline V gene data show CDR1 as SGHRS and CDR2 as YFSETQ. The CDR3 sequence is 14 residues long. The DNA for the CDR3 is TGCGCCAGCAGCCGAATTACAGGGTCTGATACGCAGTATTTT. It is translated as CASSRITGSDTQYF. Supplemented by reference TRBV5-1 and TRBJ2-3, the full variable domain reads KAGVTQTPRYLIKTRGQQVTLSCSPISGHRSVSWYQQTPGQGLQFLFEYFSETQRNKGNFPGRFSGRQFSNSRSEMNVSTLELGDSALYLCASSRITGSDTQYFGPGTRLTVL.

The chain employs TRBV11-2 and TRBJ1-4; 8 bases are shared with TRBD1. The germline CDR1 and CDR2 sequences are SGHAT and FQNNGV. With V trimmed by 0 bases and J by 7 bases, 7 bases remained unmatched. The CDR3 has 16 amino acids. The CDR3 sequence is CASSLEPQGASEKLFF. The DNA of the CDR3 is TGTGCCAGCAGCTTAGAACCTCAGGGGGCTAGTGAAAAACTGTTTTTT.

This clone has only one observation. This rearrangement joins TRBV19 to TRBJ2-5; a possible D gene is TRBD1 (5 bases). Germline CDR1 and CDR2: LNHDA and SQIVND (reference sequence). The CDR3 runs 12 residues. The V and J ends lost 3 bases and 3 bases respectively, with 5 bases between them. The CDR3 DNA sequence: TGTGCCAGTAGTATCAGGGAAGAGACCCAGTACTTC. As protein: CASSIREETQYF.

This sequence joins TRBV7-8 and TRBJ1-2, with D perhaps TRBD1 (6 bases). The V end was cut by 5 bases, the J end by 6 bases, with 19 bases between. The CDR3 runs to 15 residues. Germline V gene data show CDR1 as SGHVS and CDR2 as FQNEAQ. This CDR3 is CASSLGQQGWNGYTF. In DNA form, the CDR3 reads TGTGCCAGCAGCCTCGGACAACAGGGTTGGAATGGCTACACCTTC.

V gene TRBV18 combines with J gene TRBJ1-1; weak D call: TRBD1 (5 bases). This CDR3 is built from 14 residues. The germline CDR1 and CDR2 sequences are KGHSH and LQKENI. Trimming pared 3 bases from V and 0 bases from J, leaving 8 bases between. The chain's CDR3 is CASSPDRMNTEAFF. Here the CDR3 DNA reads TGTGCCAGCTCACCCGACAGAATGAACACTGAAGCTTTCTTT. Complete variable domain (other parts from reference TRBV18 and TRBJ1-1): NAGVMQNPRHLVRRRGQEARLRCSPMKGHSHVYWYRQLPEEGLKFMVYLQKENIIDESGMPKERFSAEFPKEGPSILRIQQVVRGDSAAYFCASSPDRMNTEAFFGQGTRLTVV.

The J gene is TRBJ2-2, the V gene TRBV19; possibly TRBD1 for D (5 bases). V was pared by 8 bases and J by 3 bases, with 13 bases between. The CDR3 covers 14 residues. Germline values: CDR1 LNHDA, CDR2 SQIVND (reference sequence). This chain's CDR3 is CASCGRADTGELFF. DNA for the CDR3: TGTGCCAGTTGCGGCAGGGCGGACACCGGGGAGCTGTTTTTT.

The rearrangement joins TRBV19 to TRBJ1-1, with a weak D call TRBD1 (5 bases). The V and J ends lost 3 bases and 3 bases respectively, with 11 bases between them. This CDR3 spans 14 amino acids. The germline V gene encodes CDR1 LNHDA and CDR2 SQIVND (reference sequence). The CDR3 loop reads CASSMWGGDTEAFF. The CDR3 bases are TGTGCCAGTAGTATGTGGGGGGGGGACACTGAAGCTTTCTTT.

V is TRBV28 and J is TRBJ2-7; 7 positions agree with TRBD1. This CDR3 is 13 amino acids long. CDR1 MDHEN and CDR2 SYDVKM come from the germline V gene. Germline trimming cut 5 bases from V and 5 bases from J; bases unmatched to any gene: 6. Here the CDR3 reads CASSLDRVHEQYF. CDR3 DNA: TGTGCCAGCAGTCTCGACAGGGTCCACGAGCAGTACTTC.

The V gene is TRBV30, the J gene TRBJ2-5; 9 positions agree with TRBD1. The germline V gene encodes CDR1 GTSNPN and CDR2 SVGIG (reference sequence). V was clipped by 2 bases and J by 2 bases; unmatched bases: 9. The CDR3 spans 16 residues. The CDR3 is CAWSSPTGGVQETQYF. The CDR3 coding sequence is TGTGCCTGGAGTTCCCCGACAGGGGGGGTACAAGAGACCCAGTACTTC. Looking up the rest from reference TRBV30 and TRBJ2-5 gives the full variable domain: SQTIHQWPATLVQPVGSPLSLECTVEGTSNPNLYWYRQAAGRGLQLLFYSVGIGQISSEVPQNLSASRPQDRQFILSSKKLLLSDSGFYLCAWSSPTGGVQETQYFGPGTRLLVL.

The chain combines TRBV5-5 with TRBJ2-7; D is uncertain. Germline CDR1 is SGHKS and CDR2 is YYEKEE (reference sequence). Trimming stripped 0 bases from V and 6 bases from J, with 16 bases between. CDR3 length equals 15 residues. This chain's CDR3 is CASSLVVSLRGEQYF. The CDR3 DNA is TGTGCCAGCAGCTTGGTGGTTAGTCTCAGAGGCGAGCAGTACTTC.

J is TRBJ2-1 and V is TRBV5-1; D gene ambiguous. The CDR3 is 13 residues long. CDR1 and CDR2 (germline): SGHRS, YFSETQ. The ends were cut back, 1 base at V and 5 bases at J, with 7 bases in the middle. CDR3 in DNA: TGCGCCAGCAGCTTGACAGTTAACAATGAGCAGTTCTTC. Translated, it gives CASSLTVNNEQFF. Full variable domain (rest looked up from reference TRBV5-1 and TRBJ2-1): KAGVTQTPRYLIKTRGQQVTLSCSPISGHRSVSWYQQTPGQGLQFLFEYFSETQRNKGNFPGRFSGRQFSNSRSEMNVSTLELGDSALYLCASSLTVNNEQFFGPGTRLTVL.

This chain joins TRBV7-9 and TRBJ1-5; D unclear. V lost 3 bases to trimming and J lost 6 bases, with 9 bases between them. Germline CDR1 and CDR2: SEHNR and FQNEAQ (reference sequence). The CDR3 consists of 13 residues. The CDR3 coding sequence is TGTGCCAGCAGCTTGGAGGGAATTCAGCCCCAGCATTTT. This gives the protein CASSLEGIQPQHF.

V usage is TRBV28 and J usage is TRBJ1-1, with D hard to call. Trimming left V 1 base short and J 7 bases short, with 7 bases between. The CDR3 loop spans 12 amino acids. CDR1 is MDHEN and CDR2 is SYDVKM in the germline V gene. The CDR3 sequence: CASSLLSFEAFF. As DNA, the CDR3 is TGTGCCAGCAGTTTATTGAGCTTTGAAGCTTTCTTT.

This chain joins TRBV19 and TRBJ2-1; perhaps TRBD2 as D (5 bases). V was trimmed by 7 bases and J by 9 bases, leaving 19 bases between them. The germline V gene encodes CDR1 LNHDA and CDR2 SQIVND (reference sequence). This CDR3 comprises 14 residues. The CDR3 here is CASMPRASGSEQFF. The CDR3 region has the DNA TGTGCCAGTATGCCTCGGGCTAGTGGGAGTGAGCAGTTCTTC. The complete variable domain, with remaining parts taken from reference TRBV19 and TRBJ2-1, reads DGGITQSPKYLFRKEGQNVTLSCEQNLNHDAMYWYRQDPGQGLRLIYYSQIVNDFQKGDIAEGYSVSREKKESFPLTVTSAQKNPTAFYLCASMPRASGSEQFFGPGTRLTVL.

This rearrangement joins TRBV2 to TRBJ1-5; 9 nucleotides align to TRBD1. The junction had 11 bases not matched to a gene; V was cut back by 7 bases and J by 4 bases. This CDR3 contains 16 residues. Looked up from germline, CDR1 is SNHLY and CDR2 is FYNNEI. CDR3 in amino acids: CASNLGQGRMNQPQHF. In DNA, the CDR3 is TGTGCCAGCAACCTCGGACAGGGGAGAATGAATCAGCCCCAGCATTTT. Variable domain in full (rest from reference TRBV2 and TRBJ1-5): EPEVTQTPSHQVTQMGQEVILRCVPISNHLYFYWYRQILGQKVEFLVSFYNNEISEKSEIFDDQFSVERPDGSNFTLKIRSTKLEDSAMYFCASNLGQGRMNQPQHFGDGTRLSIL.